The clone carrying this T cell receptor beta chain has just one count. The Seattle site enrolled patients during active infection and followed them longitudinally. The table came from immunoSEQ multiplex PCR; TCRdb's copy has only in-frame clones and leaves some out. The sample carries 300,000 to 450,000 clones, approximately 89% recorded once. This sample stems from a study of blood T cell repertoires in COVID-19. As for the study in general: Spain, Italy and the United States supplied samples that represented acute and convalescent COVID-19. Sources were T cells, B-cell-depleted T cells, or PBMCs; the material itself was cDNA or gDNA.

V lost 1 base and J lost 7; bases outside the gene matches: 7. The germline V gene encodes CDR1 SGHRS and CDR2 YFSETQ. CDR3 length: 14 residues. The chain combines TRBV5-1 with TRBJ1-1; 7 bases match TRBD1. Specimen: peripheral blood. The receptor's source is a woman aged 55 to 70 with COVID-19, enrolled during active disease. This chain's CDR3 is CASSLMGDRDEAFF. CDR3 in DNA: TGCGCCAGCAGCTTGATGGGGGACAGAGATGAAGCTTTCTTT. The complete variable domain, with remaining parts taken from reference TRBV5-1 and TRBJ1-1, reads KAGVTQTPRYLIKTRGQQVTLSCSPISGHRSVSWYQQTPGQGLQFLFEYFSETQRNKGNFPGRFSGRQFSNSRSEMNVSTLELGDSALYLCASSLMGDRDEAFFGQGTRLTVV.